A selection of T cell receptor beta chains follows, all from one sample in a study of blood T cell repertoires in COVID-19. Some clones are missing from TCRdb's copy, which holds only in-frame ones; the method was immunoSEQ multiplex PCR. The sample holds under 250,000 clones, about nine tenths seen once. The sequenced sample consisted of peripheral blood. Receptor source: a man aged 55 to 70 with acute or convalescent COVID-19. CDR3s include the opening cysteine and the closing phenylalanine or tryptophan. A D gene is named only where the DNA matches it firmly. A row's size may be missing; if present it is once, few, many or a size class.

j_call v_call clone_size d_call cdr3_aa cdr3_nt
TRBJ1-1 TRBV7-2 . . CASSLYRENTEAFF TGTGCCAGCAGCTTATACAGGGAGAACACTGAAGCTTTCTTT
TRBJ1-2 TRBV12-3/TRBV12-4 . . CASRRGGDYGYTF TGTGCCAGCCGAAGGGGGGGGGACTATGGCTACACCTTC
TRBJ2-7 TRBV5-6 . TRBD1 CASSQLRQGSYEQYF TGTGCCAGCAGCCAGCTGAGACAGGGGTCCTACGAGCAGTACTTC
TRBJ1-1 TRBV20-1 once . CSAGGSEAFF TGCAGTGCTGGGGGGTCCGAAGCTTTCTTT
TRBJ1-5 TRBV25-1 . . CASSETRIGGNQPQHF TGTGCCAGCAGTGAGACGAGAATAGGAGGCAATCAGCCCCAGCATTTT
TRBJ2-3 TRBV11-3 . . CASSLQGSFGDTQYF TGTGCCAGCAGCTTGCAGGGGAGTTTTGGAGATACGCAGTATTTT
TRBJ2-2 TRBV5-1 . . CASSLDRAAGELFF TGCGCCAGCAGCTTGGACAGGGCGGCCGGGGAGCTGTTTTTT
TRBJ1-2 TRBV5-8 . . CASSLGGAGTF TGTGCCAGCAGCTTGGGTGGGGCTGGCACCTTC
TRBJ2-1 TRBV18 . . CASSPPIREYNEQFF TGTGCCAGCTCCCCTCCGATCCGGGAATACAATGAGCAGTTCTTC
TRBJ2-7 TRBV28 . TRBD2 CASSLWSGLGYEQYF TGTGCCAGCAGTTTATGGTCGGGACTAGGCTACGAGCAGTACTTC
TRBJ2-7 TRBV20-1 . . CSAIQGGEQYF TGCAGTGCTATTCAGGGTGGAGAGCAGTACTTC
TRBJ2-1 TRBV27 . . CASSLSAGLPYNEQFF TGTGCCAGCAGTTTATCGGCCGGACTACCCTACAATGAGCAGTTCTTC
TRBJ2-2 TRBV19 once . CASSRARGAGELFF TGTGCCAGTAGTCGGGCCCGCGGGGCCGGGGAGCTGTTTTTT
TRBJ2-1 TRBV28 . TRBD2 CASIALAGGPRTYNEQFF TGTGCCAGCATAGCTTTGGCGGGAGGGCCTAGAACCTACAATGAGCAGTTCTTC
TRBJ1-5 TRBV6-5 . . CASREGTSNQPQHF TGTGCCAGCCGGGAGGGCACTAGCAATCAGCCCCAGCATTTT
TRBJ2-7 TRBV7-2 . . CASSRLLGLANEQYF TGTGCCAGCAGCCGGCTTTTGGGGCTAGCGAATGAGCAGTACTTC
TRBJ2-7 TRBV28 once TRBD1 CASSAERDRQDF TGTGCCAGCAGTGCGGAAAGGGACAGGCAGGACTTC
TRBJ1-4 TRBV2 . TRBD1 CASSTDRGNNEKLFF TGTGCCAGCAGTACGGACAGGGGAAATAATGAAAAACTGTTTTTT
TRBJ1-2 TRBV28 . . CASSSLLSYTF TGTGCCAGCAGTTCCCTGTTGTCCTACACCTTC
TRBJ2-7 TRBV30 . TRBD2 CAWSFGLAGRNEQYF TGTGCCTGGAGTTTTGGACTAGCGGGACGGAACGAGCAGTACTTC